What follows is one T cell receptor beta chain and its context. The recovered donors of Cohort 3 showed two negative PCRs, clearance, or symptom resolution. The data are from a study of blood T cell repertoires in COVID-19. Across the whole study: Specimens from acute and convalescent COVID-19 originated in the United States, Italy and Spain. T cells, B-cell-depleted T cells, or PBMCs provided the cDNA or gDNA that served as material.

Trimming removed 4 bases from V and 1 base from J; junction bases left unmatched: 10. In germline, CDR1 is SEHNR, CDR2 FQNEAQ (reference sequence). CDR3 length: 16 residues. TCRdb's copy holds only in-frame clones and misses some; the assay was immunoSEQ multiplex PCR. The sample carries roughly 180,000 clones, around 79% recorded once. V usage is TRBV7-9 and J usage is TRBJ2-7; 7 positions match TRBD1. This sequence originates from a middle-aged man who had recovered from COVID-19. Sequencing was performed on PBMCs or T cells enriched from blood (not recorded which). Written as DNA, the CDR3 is TGTGCCAGCAGCTCGCCGGGACAGAGCTTATCCTACGAGCAGTACTTC. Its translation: CASSSPGQSLSYEQYF.